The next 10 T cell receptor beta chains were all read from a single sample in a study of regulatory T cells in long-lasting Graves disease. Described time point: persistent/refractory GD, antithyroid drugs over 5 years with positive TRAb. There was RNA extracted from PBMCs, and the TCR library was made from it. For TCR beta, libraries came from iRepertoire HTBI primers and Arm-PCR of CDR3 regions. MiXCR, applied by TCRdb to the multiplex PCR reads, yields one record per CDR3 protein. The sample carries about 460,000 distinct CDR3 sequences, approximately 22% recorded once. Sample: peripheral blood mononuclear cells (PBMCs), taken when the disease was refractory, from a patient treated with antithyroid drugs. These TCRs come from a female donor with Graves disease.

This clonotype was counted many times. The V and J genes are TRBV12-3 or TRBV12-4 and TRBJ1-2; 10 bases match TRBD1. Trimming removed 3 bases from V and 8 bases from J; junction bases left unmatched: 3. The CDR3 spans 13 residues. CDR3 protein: CASSLGQGIGYTF. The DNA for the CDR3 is TGTGCCAGCAGTTTGGGACAGGGGATCGGCTACACCTTC.

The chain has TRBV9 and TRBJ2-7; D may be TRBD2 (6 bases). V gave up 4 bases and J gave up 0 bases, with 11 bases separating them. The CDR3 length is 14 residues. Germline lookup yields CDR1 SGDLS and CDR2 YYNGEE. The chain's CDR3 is CASSRGTSSYEQYF. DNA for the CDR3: TGTGCCAGCAGCCGCGGGACTTCCTCCTACGAGCAGTACTTC.

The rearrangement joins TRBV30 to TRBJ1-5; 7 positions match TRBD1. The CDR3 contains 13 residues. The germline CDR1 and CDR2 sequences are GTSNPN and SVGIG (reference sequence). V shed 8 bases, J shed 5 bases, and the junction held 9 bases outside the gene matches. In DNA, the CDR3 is TGTGCCACACAGGGGTCAACGGATCAGCCCCAGCATTTT. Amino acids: CATQGSTDQPQHF.

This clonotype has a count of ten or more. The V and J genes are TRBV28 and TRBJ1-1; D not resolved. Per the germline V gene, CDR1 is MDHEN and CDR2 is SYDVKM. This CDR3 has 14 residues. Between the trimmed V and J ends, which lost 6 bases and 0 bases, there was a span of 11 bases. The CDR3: CASRVEILNTEAFF. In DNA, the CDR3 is TGTGCCAGCAGGGTCGAAATTTTGAACACTGAAGCTTTCTTT.

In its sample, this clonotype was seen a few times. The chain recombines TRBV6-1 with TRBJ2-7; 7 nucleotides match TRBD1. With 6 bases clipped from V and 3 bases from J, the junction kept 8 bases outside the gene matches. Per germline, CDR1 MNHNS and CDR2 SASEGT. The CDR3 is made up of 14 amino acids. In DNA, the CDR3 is TGTGCCAGCAGCCGGGACAGTCGATTCTACGAGCAGTACTTC. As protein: CASSRDSRFYEQYF.

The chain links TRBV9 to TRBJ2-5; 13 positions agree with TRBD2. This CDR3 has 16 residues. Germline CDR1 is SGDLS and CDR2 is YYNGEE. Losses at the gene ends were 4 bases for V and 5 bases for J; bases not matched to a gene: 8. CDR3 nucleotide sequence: TGTGCCAGCAGCCCCGGACTAGCGGGGGCGTGGGAGACCCAGTACTTC. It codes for CASSPGLAGAWETQYF.

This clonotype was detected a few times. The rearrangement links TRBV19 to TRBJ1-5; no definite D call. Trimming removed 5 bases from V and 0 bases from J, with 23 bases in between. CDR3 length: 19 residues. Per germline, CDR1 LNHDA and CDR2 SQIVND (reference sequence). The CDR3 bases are TGTGCCAGTAGTTTCCGCAACCGTCGGCACACCTATAGCAATCAGCCCCAGCATTTT. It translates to CASSFRNRRHTYSNQPQHF.

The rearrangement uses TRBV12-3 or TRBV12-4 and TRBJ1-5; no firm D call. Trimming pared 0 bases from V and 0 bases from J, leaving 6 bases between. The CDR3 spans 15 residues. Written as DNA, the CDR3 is TGTGCCAGCAGTTTAGCGCCGGTTAGCAATCAGCCCCAGCATTTT. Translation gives CASSLAPVSNQPQHF.

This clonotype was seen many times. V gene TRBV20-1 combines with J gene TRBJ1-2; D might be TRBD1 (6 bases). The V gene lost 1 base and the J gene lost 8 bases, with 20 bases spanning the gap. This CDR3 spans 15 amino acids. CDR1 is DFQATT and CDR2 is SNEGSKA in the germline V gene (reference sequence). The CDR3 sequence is CSARGQVFKEGGYTF. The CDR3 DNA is TGCAGTGCTAGAGGACAGGTCTTCAAAGAGGGAGGCTACACCTTC.

Here the CDR3 reads CASSRVASNQPQHF. CDR3 DNA: TGTGCCAGCAGTCGGGTCGCGAGCAATCAGCCCCAGCATTTT. V gene TRBV6-1 combines with J gene TRBJ1-5; D is ambiguous. Trimming left V 5 bases short and J 1 base short, with 9 bases between. Per the germline V gene, CDR1 is MNHNS and CDR2 is SASEGT. This CDR3 is 14 amino acids long.